Shown below are 26 T cell receptor beta chains from a single sample sequenced in a study of Ad26.COV2.S vaccination and SARS-CoV-2 variants. Treatment meaning: roughly 19 received Ad26.COV2.S at low or high dose, single or two shots; five or six received placebo; per-sample allocation not given. Day 63 following the first vaccine or placebo injection was when the samples were taken. This table comes from immunoSEQ multiplex PCR, and its TCRdb copy is limited to in-frame clones, with some not included. Of 410,000 or so clones in the sample, over 80% were seen once. The source was peripheral blood, collected in a trial of Ad26.COV2.S vaccine versus placebo. Every receptor here comes from a person between 18 and 59 years old who received the Ad26.COV2.S COVID-19 vaccine or a placebo.

This rearrangement joins TRBV2 to TRBJ2-7, with 12 positions matching TRBD1. The CDR3 is 14 residues long. The germline V gene encodes CDR1 SNHLY and CDR2 FYNNEI. J was trimmed by 6 bases and V by 5 bases; bases with no gene match: 5. CDR3 amino acids: CASSLRDRGPEQYF. The CDR3 region has the DNA TGTGCCAGCAGTTTAAGGGACAGGGGGCCCGAGCAGTACTTC.

The chain links TRBV27 to TRBJ1-2; possibly TRBD1 for D (5 bases). CDR3 length: 13 amino acids. CDR1 MNHEY and CDR2 SMNVEV come from the germline V gene (reference sequence). Deletions cut 5 bases from V and 0 bases from J, with 7 bases between. The CDR3 DNA reads as TGTGCCAGCAGTACGACAGCTAACTATGGCTACACCTTC. This sequence encodes CASSTTANYGYTF.

The chain couples TRBV9 to TRBJ2-1; weak D call: TRBD2 (5 bases). CDR1 is SGDLS, CDR2 YYNGEE, per germline. The V and J ends lost 5 bases and 11 bases respectively, with 17 bases between them. CDR3 length equals 13 residues. The CDR3 coding sequence is TGTGCCAGCAGTCCTGGATATAGCGTGAAGCAGTTCTTC. Translation: CASSPGYSVKQFF.

This chain links TRBV7-2 with TRBJ1-3; D is unclear. The CDR3 contains 14 residues. Looked up from germline, CDR1 is SGHTA and CDR2 is FQGNSA. The V end lost 1 base, the J end lost 5 bases, and 9 bases lay between the germline ends. The CDR3: CASSLDGSRNTIYF. In DNA form, the CDR3 reads TGTGCCAGCAGCTTAGATGGCTCAAGAAACACCATATATTTT.

This sequence joins TRBV5-8 and TRBJ2-5, with TRBD1 identical over 9 bases. Trimming took 4 bases from V and 5 from J; bases not matched to a gene: 9. Germline-derived CDR1 and CDR2 are SGHTS and YDEGEE. The CDR3 length is 15 residues. CDR3 coding DNA: TGTGCCAGCAGCGACGGGACAGGGAAAGGGGAGACCCAGTACTTC. Translation gives CASSDGTGKGETQYF.

This clone was found once. The CDR3 reads CASTVMDSHYGYTF. The CDR3 DNA follows: TGTGCCAGTACCGTCATGGACAGCCACTATGGCTACACCTTC. The chain carries TRBV19 and TRBJ1-2; maybe TRBD1 (6 bases). Germline lookup yields CDR1 LNHDA and CDR2 SQIVND (reference sequence). The CDR3 contains 14 residues. The V and J ends lost 7 bases and 3 bases respectively, with 15 bases between them.

The chain uses TRBV4-1 and TRBJ1-1; D remains ambiguous. This CDR3 has 13 amino acids. Trimming removed 0 bases at V and 9 bases at J, with 11 bases between. Germline-derived CDR1 and CDR2 are MGHRA and YSYEKL. DNA for the CDR3: TGCGCCAGCAGCCAAGAGGTGCGGGGTAAAGCTTTCTTT. Translation: CASSQEVRGKAFF.

This clone appeared a few times. J is TRBJ1-6 and V is TRBV4-1; 7 nucleotides align to TRBD1. CDR3 length equals 16 residues. Looked up from germline, CDR1 is MGHRA and CDR2 is YSYEKL. With 0 bases clipped from V and 7 bases from J, the junction kept 6 bases outside the gene matches. The CDR3 here is CASSQDHRGWNSPLHF. In DNA form, the CDR3 reads TGCGCCAGCAGCCAAGATCACAGGGGTTGGAATTCACCCCTCCACTTT.

J is TRBJ2-2 and V is TRBV30, with D tentatively TRBD2 (6 bases). Germline loops: CDR1 GTSNPN, CDR2 SVGIG (reference sequence). The CDR3 is made up of 16 amino acids. Between the trimmed V and J ends, which lost 3 bases and 2 bases, there was a span of 16 bases. CDR3 in DNA: TGTGCCTGGAGGGTTGGGCGGGGTGCCAACACCGGGGAGCTGTTTTTT. Amino acids: CAWRVGRGANTGELFF.

The chain is built from TRBV29-1 and TRBJ2-7, with 10 nucleotides matching TRBD1. This CDR3 spans 14 amino acids. In germline, CDR1 is SQVTM, CDR2 ANQGSEA. Trimming removed 8 bases from V and 3 bases from J; junction bases left unmatched: 10. CDR3 residues: CSLNPGQGCYEQYF. CDR3 coding DNA: TGCAGCCTGAACCCGGGACAGGGGTGCTACGAGCAGTACTTC.

This chain uses TRBV28 with TRBJ1-1; D possibly corresponds to TRBD1 (6 bases). The CDR3 runs 13 residues. V lost 2 bases, J lost 4 bases, and 8 bases lay in between. Germline CDR1 MDHEN, CDR2 SYDVKM. The CDR3 DNA sequence: TGTGCCAGCAGTTTAACAGGGTCCACTGAAGCTTTCTTT. Translating gives CASSLTGSTEAFF.

The chain recombines TRBV4-3 with TRBJ2-2; TRBD1 might be the D (5 bases). V was trimmed by 0 bases and J by 3 bases, leaving 8 bases between them. Germline CDR1 is LGHNA and CDR2 is YSLEER. The CDR3 runs to 15 residues. CDR3 sequence reads: CASSQDSRDTGELFF. CDR3 coding DNA: TGCGCCAGCAGCCAAGATAGCAGGGACACCGGGGAGCTGTTTTTT.

As DNA, the CDR3 is TGTGCCTGGAGGCCGCCAGGAGTACAGCCCCAGCATTTT. It specifies CAWRPPGVQPQHF. The chain uses TRBV30 and TRBJ1-5; D is uncertain. V lost 3 bases to trimming and J lost 7 bases, with 13 bases between them. CDR3 length: 13 amino acids. Germline CDR1 GTSNPN, CDR2 SVGIG (reference sequence).

The CDR3 loop reads CASRDRATGELFF. The CDR3 DNA reads TGCGCCAGCAGGGACAGGGCGACCGGGGAGCTGTTTTTT. The rearrangement links TRBV10-1 to TRBJ2-2; 8 bases line up with TRBD1. Looked up from germline, CDR1 is WNHNN and CDR2 is SYGVQD (reference sequence). V gave up 6 bases and J gave up 5 bases; unmatched junction bases: 2. The length of the CDR3 is 13 residues.

This chain joins TRBV7-9 and TRBJ2-5; D remains unclear. The CDR3 runs 12 residues. CDR1 and CDR2 (germline): SEHNR, FQNEAQ (reference sequence). V lost 3 bases, J lost 5 bases, and 7 bases lay in between. The DNA of the CDR3 is TGTGCCAGCAGCTTCAACGGGGAGACCCAGTACTTC. This sequence encodes CASSFNGETQYF.

The genes are TRBV18 and TRBJ2-3; D possibly corresponds to TRBD2 (6 bases). The CDR3 covers 16 residues. The V gene's germline CDR1 is KGHSH and CDR2 LQKENI. Deletions cut 6 bases from V and 6 bases from J, with 22 bases between. The CDR3 loop reads CASSSPGGLLPDTQYF. The CDR3 DNA reads as TGTGCCAGCTCTTCTCCTGGGGGACTCCTTCCCGATACGCAGTATTTT.

The chain links TRBV11-2 to TRBJ2-2; 11 bases match TRBD2. With 8 bases clipped from V and 6 bases from J, the junction kept 5 bases outside the gene matches. The CDR3 is made up of 14 amino acids. In germline, CDR1 is SGHAT, CDR2 FQNNGV. CDR3 residues: CASVGLAVPGELFF. The CDR3 DNA is TGTGCCAGCGTGGGACTAGCGGTCCCCGGGGAGCTGTTTTTT.

The count of this clone is one. The rearrangement uses TRBV6-6 and TRBJ1-2, with TRBD1 identical over 9 bases. CDR1 is MNHNY and CDR2 is SVGAGI in the germline V gene (reference sequence). The ends lost 2 bases at V and 5 bases at J; junction bases unmatched: 9. The CDR3 has 16 amino acids. CDR3 bases: TGTGCCAGCAGTTACCAAAGGGACAGGGAGGGATATGGCTACACCTTC. Translation gives CASSYQRDREGYGYTF.

This clone appeared once. The chain combines TRBV28 with TRBJ1-6; 10 positions match TRBD1. From germline, CDR1 is MDHEN and CDR2 SYDVKM. The V segment lost 4 bases and the J segment 9 bases; nucleotides outside the gene matches: 6. CDR3 size: 15 residues. DNA for the CDR3: TGTGCCAGCAGTTCTCACGGGACAGGGGCTTCACCCCTCCACTTT. Residues: CASSSHGTGASPLHF.

This sequence joins TRBV7-2 and TRBJ2-5; 9 bases align to TRBD1. J was trimmed by 4 bases and V by 5 bases; bases with no gene match: 8. The length of the CDR3 is 15 residues. Germline values: CDR1 SGHTA, CDR2 FQGNSA. For the CDR3, the DNA is TGTGCCAGCAGCATGAGACAGGGGGTCTTAGAGACCCAGTACTTC. This encodes CASSMRQGVLETQYF.

Comments on this clone: The same CDR3 is also encoded by other DNA sequences in this sample. This sequence joins TRBV18 and TRBJ1-3, with D possibly being TRBD1 (6 bases). The CDR3 is 16 amino acids. Trimming left V 6 bases short and J 0 bases short, with 15 bases between. The germline V gene has CDR1 KGHSH and CDR2 LQKENI. The CDR3 DNA sequence: TGTGCCAGCTCGCAACAGGGCCAGAGCTCTGGAAACACCATATATTTT. This sequence encodes CASSQQGQSSGNTIYF. Full variable domain (outside the CDR3, taken from reference TRBV18 and TRBJ1-3): NAGVMQNPRHLVRRRGQEARLRCSPMKGHSHVYWYRQLPEEGLKFMVYLQKENIIDESGMPKERFSAEFPKEGPSILRIQQVVRGDSAAYFCASSQQGQSSGNTIYFGEGSWLTVV.

This chain links TRBV4-3 with TRBJ2-5; 10 bases match TRBD1. CDR3 size: 15 residues. V gave up 0 bases and J gave up 7 bases; unmatched junction bases: 5. Germline-derived CDR1 and CDR2 are LGHNA and YSLEER. The CDR3 loop is CASSQDGTGVSTQYF. Here the CDR3 DNA reads TGCGCCAGCAGCCAAGACGGGACAGGGGTTTCGACCCAGTACTTC.

The V call is TRBV7-2, the J call TRBJ1-5; 8 bases are shared with TRBD1. Germline V gene data show CDR1 as SGHTA and CDR2 as FQGNSA. The CDR3 is 15 amino acids. V was clipped by 3 bases and J by 7 bases; unmatched bases: 8. The CDR3 reads CASSLLDRGIQPQHF. As DNA, the CDR3 is TGTGCCAGCAGCTTGCTAGACAGGGGAATCCAGCCCCAGCATTTT.

The genes are TRBV19 and TRBJ2-3; 7 nucleotides agree with TRBD2. V lost 3 bases and J lost 4; bases outside the gene matches: 7. The CDR3 spans 15 residues. Germline values: CDR1 LNHDA, CDR2 SQIVND (reference sequence). The chain's CDR3 is CASSMGGMFADTQYF. The DNA of the CDR3 is TGTGCCAGTAGTATGGGAGGGATGTTTGCAGATACGCAGTATTTT.

The gene calls are TRBV5-6 and TRBJ2-1, with D perhaps matching TRBD1 (6 bases). CDR1 and CDR2 (germline): SGHDT, YYEEEE. CDR3 length: 15 residues. Trimming took 0 bases from V and 4 from J, leaving 11 bases between them. The CDR3 DNA reads TGTGCCAGCAGCTTGGTGGCAGGGGTATACAATGAGCAGTTCTTC. It codes for CASSLVAGVYNEQFF.

The J gene is TRBJ2-7, the V gene TRBV5-4, with a tentative D call TRBD1 (5 bases). Germline V lookup: CDR1 SGHNT, CDR2 YYREEE (reference sequence). Trimming took off 2 bases at V and 5 bases at J, with 14 bases between the two ends. The CDR3 runs 14 residues. The CDR3 is CASSFASGWNEQYF. The CDR3 nucleotides read TGTGCCAGCAGCTTTGCGTCAGGGTGGAACGAGCAGTACTTC.